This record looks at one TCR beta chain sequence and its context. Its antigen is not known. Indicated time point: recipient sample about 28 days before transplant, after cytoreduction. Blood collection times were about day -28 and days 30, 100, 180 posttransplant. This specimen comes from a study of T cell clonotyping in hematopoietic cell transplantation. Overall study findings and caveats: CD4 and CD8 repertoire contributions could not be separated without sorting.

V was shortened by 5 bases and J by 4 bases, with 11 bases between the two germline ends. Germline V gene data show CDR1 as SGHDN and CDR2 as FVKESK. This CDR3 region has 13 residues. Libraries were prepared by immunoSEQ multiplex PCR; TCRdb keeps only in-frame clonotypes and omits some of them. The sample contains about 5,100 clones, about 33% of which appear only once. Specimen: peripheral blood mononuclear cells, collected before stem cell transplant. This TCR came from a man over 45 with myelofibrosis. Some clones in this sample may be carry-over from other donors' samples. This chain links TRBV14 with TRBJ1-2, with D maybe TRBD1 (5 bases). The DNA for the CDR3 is TGTGCCAGCAGCACCAGGGTGGGCTATGGCTACACCTTC. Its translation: CASSTRVGYGYTF.